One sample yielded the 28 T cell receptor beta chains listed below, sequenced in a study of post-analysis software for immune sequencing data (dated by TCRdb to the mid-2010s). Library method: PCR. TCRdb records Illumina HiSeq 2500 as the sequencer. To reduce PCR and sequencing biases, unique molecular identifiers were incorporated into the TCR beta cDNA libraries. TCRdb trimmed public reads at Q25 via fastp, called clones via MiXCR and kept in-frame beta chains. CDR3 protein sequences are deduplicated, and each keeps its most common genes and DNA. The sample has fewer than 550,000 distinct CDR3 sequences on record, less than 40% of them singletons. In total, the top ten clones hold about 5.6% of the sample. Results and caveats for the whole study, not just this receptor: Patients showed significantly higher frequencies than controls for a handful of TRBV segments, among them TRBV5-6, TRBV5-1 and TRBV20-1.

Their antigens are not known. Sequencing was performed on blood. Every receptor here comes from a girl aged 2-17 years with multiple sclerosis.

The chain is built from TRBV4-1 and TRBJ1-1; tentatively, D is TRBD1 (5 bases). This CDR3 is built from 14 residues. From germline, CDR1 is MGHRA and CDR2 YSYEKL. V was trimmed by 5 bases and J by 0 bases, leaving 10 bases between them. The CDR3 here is CASSDDSMNTEAFF. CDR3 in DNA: TGCGCCAGCAGCGATGACAGTATGAACACTGAAGCTTTCTTT.

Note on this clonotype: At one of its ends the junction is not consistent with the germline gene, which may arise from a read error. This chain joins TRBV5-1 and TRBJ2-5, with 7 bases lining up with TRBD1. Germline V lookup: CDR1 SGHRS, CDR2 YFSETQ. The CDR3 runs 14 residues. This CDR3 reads CASRGGQVQETRYF. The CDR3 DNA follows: TGCGCCAGCAGAGGAGGACAGGTGCAAGAGACCCGGTACTTC.

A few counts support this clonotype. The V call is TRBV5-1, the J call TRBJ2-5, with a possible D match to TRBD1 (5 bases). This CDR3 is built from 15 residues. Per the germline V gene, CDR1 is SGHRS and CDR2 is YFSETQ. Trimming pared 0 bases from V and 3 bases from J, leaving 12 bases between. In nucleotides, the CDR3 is TGCGCCAGCAGCTTGGCCAGGGTGTCAGAAGAGACCCAGTACTTC. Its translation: CASSLARVSEETQYF. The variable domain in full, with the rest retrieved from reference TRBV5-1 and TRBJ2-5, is KAGVTQTPRYLIKTRGQQVTLSCSPISGHRSVSWYQQTPGQGLQFLFEYFSETQRNKGNFPGRFSGRQFSNSRSEMNVSTLELGDSALYLCASSLARVSEETQYFGPGTRLLVL.

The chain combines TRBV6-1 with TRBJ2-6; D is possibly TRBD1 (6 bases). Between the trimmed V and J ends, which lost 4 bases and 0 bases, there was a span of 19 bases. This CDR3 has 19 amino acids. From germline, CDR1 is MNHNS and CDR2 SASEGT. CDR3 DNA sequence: TGTGCCAGCAGTGGCCTCCCTCTACAGGGCTTCTCTGGGGCCAACGTCCTGACTTTC. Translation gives CASSGLPLQGFSGANVLTF.

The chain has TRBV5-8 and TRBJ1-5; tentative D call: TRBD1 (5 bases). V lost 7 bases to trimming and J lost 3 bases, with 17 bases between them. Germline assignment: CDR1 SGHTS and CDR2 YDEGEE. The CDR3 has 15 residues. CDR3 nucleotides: TGTGCCAGCCGTCTGGGGGGGGTCCCCAATCAGCCCCAGCATTTT. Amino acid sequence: CASRLGGVPNQPQHF. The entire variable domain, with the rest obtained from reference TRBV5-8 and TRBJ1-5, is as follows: EAGVTQSPTHLIKTRGQQATLRCSPISGHTSVYWYQQALGLGLQFLLWYDEGEERNRGNFPPRFSGRQFPNYSSELNVNALELEDSALYLCASRLGGVPNQPQHFGDGTRLSIL.

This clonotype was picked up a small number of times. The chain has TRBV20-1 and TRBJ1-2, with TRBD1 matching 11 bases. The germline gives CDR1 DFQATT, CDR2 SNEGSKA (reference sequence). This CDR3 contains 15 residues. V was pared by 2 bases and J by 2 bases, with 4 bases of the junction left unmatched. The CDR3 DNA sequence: TGCAGTGCTAGACCCCGGGACAGGGGGAACTATGGCTACACCTTC. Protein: CSARPRDRGNYGYTF.

For the CDR3, the DNA is TGTGCCAGCAGCCCCCGGGGGGAGGTTCGCGAGCAGTACTTC. Translation: CASSPRGEVREQYF. The J gene is TRBJ2-4, the V gene TRBV11-1; TRBD2 aligns across 7 bases. The DNA matches TRBJ2-7 better at its end, which makes the J call doubtful. Germline V lookup: CDR1 SGHAT, CDR2 FQDESV (reference sequence). This CDR3 contains 14 residues.

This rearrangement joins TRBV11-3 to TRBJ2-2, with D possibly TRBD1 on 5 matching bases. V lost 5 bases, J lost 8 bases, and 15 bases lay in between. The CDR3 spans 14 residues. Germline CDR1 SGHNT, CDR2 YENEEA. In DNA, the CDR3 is TGTGCCAGCAGCCATGGACAAGCCCGGGGGGAGCTGTTTTTT. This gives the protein CASSHGQARGELFF.

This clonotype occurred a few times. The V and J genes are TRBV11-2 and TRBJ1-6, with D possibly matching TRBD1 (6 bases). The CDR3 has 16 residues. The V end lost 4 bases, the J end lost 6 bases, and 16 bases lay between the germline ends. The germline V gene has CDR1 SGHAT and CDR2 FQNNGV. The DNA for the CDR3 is TGTGCCAGCAGCTCCGCCGCGGGGGCGGGTAATTCACCCCTCCACTTT. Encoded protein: CASSSAAGAGNSPLHF.

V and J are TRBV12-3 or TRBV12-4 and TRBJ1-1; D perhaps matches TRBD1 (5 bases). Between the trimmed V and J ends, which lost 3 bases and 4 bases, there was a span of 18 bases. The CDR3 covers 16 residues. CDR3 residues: CASSFYERVRGTEAFF. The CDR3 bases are TGTGCCAGCAGTTTCTACGAGAGGGTAAGGGGCACTGAAGCTTTCTTT.

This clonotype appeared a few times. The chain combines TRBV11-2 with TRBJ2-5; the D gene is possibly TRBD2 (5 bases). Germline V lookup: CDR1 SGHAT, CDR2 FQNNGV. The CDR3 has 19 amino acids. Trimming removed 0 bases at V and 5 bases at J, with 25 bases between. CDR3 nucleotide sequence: TGTGCCAGCAGCTTAGATCTCCTATTGAGGGCTAACTTGAAGGAGACCCAGTACTTC. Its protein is CASSLDLLLRANLKETQYF. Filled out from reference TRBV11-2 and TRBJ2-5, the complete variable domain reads EAGVAQSPRYKIIEKRQSVAFWCNPISGHATLYWYQQILGQGPKLLIQFQNNGVVDDSQLPKDRFSAERLKGVDSTLKIQPAKLEDSAVYLCASSLDLLLRANLKETQYFGPGTRLLVL.

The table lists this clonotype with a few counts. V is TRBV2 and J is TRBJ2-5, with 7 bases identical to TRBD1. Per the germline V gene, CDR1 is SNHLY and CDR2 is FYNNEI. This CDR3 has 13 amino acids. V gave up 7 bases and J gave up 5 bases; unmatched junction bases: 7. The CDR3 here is CASTLLQGETQYF. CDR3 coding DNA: TGTGCCAGCACTCTGCTACAGGGGGAGACCCAGTACTTC.

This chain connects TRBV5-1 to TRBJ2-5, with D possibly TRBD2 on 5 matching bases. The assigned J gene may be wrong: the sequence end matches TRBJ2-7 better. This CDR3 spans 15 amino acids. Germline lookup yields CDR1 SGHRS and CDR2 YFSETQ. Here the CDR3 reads CASSVGLGNFYEQYF. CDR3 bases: TGCGCCAGCAGCGTTGGACTGGGAAATTTTTACGAGCAGTACTTC.

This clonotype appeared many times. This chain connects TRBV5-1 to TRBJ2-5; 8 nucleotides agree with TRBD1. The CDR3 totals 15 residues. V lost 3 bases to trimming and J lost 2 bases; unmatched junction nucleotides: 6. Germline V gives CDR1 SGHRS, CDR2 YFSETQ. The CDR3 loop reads CASSSDRVGQETQYF. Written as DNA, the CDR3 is TGCGCCAGCAGCTCGGACAGGGTGGGGCAAGAGACCCAGTACTTC.

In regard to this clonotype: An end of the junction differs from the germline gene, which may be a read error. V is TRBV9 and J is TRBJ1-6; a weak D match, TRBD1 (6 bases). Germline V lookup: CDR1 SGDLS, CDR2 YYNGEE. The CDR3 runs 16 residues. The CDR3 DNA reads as TGTGCCAGCAGCGTTTCAAAGGGGGGTTTCGGGTCACCCCCCCACTTT. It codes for CASSVSKGGFGSPPHF. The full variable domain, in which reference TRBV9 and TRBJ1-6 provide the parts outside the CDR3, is DSGVTQTPKHLITATGQRVTLRCSPRSGDLSVYWYQQSLDQGLQFLIQYYNGEERAKGNILERFSAQQFPDLHSELNLSSLELGDSALYFCASSVSKGGFGSPPHFGNGTRLTVT.

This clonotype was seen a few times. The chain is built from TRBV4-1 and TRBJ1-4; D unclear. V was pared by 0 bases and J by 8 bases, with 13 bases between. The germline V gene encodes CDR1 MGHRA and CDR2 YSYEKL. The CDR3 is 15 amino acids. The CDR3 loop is CASSQEDQGWEKLFF. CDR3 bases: TGCGCCAGCAGCCAAGAGGACCAAGGCTGGGAAAAACTGTTTTTT.

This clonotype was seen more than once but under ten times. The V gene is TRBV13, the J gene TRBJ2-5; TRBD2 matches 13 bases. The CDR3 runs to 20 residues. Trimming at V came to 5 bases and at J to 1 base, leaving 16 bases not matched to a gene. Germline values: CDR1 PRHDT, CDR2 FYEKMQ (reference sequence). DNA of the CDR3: TGTGCCAGCAGCCTATGGACTAGCGGGGGACCCCGTGATTTCCAAGAGACCCAGTACTTC. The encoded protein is CASSLWTSGGPRDFQETQYF.

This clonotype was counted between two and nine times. CDR3 coding DNA: TGTGCCAGCAGCCAAGACAACCCCTGGAGGCTGACTAACTATGGCTACACCTTC. Protein: CASSQDNPWRLTNYGYTF. The chain recombines TRBV3-1 with TRBJ1-2; no clear D. The length of the CDR3 is 18 residues. V lost 0 bases, J lost 0 bases, and 17 bases lay in between. Germline assignment: CDR1 LGHDT and CDR2 YNNKEL (reference sequence).

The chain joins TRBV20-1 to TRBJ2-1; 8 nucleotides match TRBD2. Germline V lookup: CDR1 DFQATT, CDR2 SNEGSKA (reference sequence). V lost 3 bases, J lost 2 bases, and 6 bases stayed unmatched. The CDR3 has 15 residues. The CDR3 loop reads CSASEAGETYNEQFF. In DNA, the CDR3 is TGCAGTGCTAGTGAAGCGGGGGAGACCTACAATGAGCAGTTCTTC.

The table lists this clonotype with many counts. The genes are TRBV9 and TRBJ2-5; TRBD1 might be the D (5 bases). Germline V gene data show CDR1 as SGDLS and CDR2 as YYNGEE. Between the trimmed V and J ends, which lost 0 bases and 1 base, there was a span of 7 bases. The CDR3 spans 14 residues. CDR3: CASSVADSQETQYF. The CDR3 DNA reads TGTGCCAGCAGCGTAGCCGACAGCCAAGAGACCCAGTACTTC.

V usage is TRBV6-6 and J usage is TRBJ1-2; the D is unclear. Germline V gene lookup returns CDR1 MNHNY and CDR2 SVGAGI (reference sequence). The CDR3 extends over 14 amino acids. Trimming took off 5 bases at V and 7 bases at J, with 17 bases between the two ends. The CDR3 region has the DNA TGTGCCAGCAGTCAACAGACGGCCCACGGTGGCTACACCTTC. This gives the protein CASSQQTAHGGYTF.

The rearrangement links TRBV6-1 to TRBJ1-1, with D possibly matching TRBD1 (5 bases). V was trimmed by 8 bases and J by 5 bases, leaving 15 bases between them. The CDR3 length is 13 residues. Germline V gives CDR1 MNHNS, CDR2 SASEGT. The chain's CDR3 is CASGASGGTEAFF. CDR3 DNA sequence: TGTGCCAGCGGGGCCTCGGGGGGGACTGAAGCTTTCTTT.

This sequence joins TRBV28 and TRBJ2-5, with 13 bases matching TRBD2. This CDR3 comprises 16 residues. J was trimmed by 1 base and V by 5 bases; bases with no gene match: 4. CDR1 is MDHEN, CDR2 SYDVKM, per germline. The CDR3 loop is CASSMGLAGIQETQYF. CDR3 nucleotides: TGTGCCAGCAGTATGGGACTAGCGGGGATCCAAGAGACCCAGTACTTC.

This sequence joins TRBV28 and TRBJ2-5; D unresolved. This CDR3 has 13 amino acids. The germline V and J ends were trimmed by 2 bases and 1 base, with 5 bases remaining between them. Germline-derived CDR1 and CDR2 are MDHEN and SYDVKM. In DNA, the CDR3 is TGTGCCAGCAGTTTAAAGTTCCAAGAGACCCAGTACTTC. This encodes CASSLKFQETQYF.

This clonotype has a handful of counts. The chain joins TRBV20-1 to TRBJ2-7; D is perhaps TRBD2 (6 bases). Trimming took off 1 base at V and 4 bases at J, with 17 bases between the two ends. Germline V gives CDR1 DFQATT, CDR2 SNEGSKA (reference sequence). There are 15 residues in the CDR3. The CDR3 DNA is TGCAGTGCTAGAGGTATGCGGGAATCCATATACGAGCAGTACTTC. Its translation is CSARGMRESIYEQYF.

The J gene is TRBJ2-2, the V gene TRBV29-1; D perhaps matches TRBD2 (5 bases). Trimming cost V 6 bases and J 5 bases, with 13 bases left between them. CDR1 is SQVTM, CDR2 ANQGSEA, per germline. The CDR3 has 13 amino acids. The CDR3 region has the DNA TGCAGCGTCCGCCGACGGGGAACCGGGGAGCTGTTTTTT. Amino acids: CSVRRRGTGELFF.

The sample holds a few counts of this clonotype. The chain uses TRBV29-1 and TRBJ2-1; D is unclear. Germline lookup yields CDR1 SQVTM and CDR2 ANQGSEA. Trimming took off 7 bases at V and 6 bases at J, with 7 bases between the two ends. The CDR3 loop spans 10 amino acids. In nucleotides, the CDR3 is TGCAGCGCTCGAGGCAATGAGCAGTTCTTC. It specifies CSARGNEQFF.

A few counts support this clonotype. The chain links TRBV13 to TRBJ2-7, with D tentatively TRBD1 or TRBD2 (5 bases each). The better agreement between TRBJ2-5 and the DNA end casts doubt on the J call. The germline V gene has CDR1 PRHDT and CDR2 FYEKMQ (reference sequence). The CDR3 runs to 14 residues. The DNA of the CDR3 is TGTGCCAGCAGCTTAGATACGGGGCCGGAGACCCAGTACTTC. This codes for CASSLDTGPETQYF.